Below, 12 T cell receptor beta chains from the same sample are listed, as sequenced in a study of cytomegalovirus exposure and HLA in healthy donors. 13 Jbeta primers and 60 Vbeta primers were used for the PCR. The data were produced by immunoSEQ multiplex PCR, yet TCRdb's version contains in-frame clones alone and is incomplete. This table holds around 120,000 clones. The material sequenced was PBMCs. The receptors were gathered from a man in his forties or fifties in good health and CMV-seronegative.

V and J are TRBV2 and TRBJ2-5; D possibly corresponds to TRBD2 (6 bases). Trimming removed 11 bases from V and 0 bases from J, with 10 bases in between. The CDR3 length is 12 residues. Germline CDR1 SNHLY, CDR2 FYNNEI. CDR3 bases: TGTGCCGGGGGACTCCACCAAGAGACCCAGTACTTC. Amino acids: CAGGLHQETQYF.

This chain links TRBV29-1 with TRBJ2-3; the D is unclear. Germline V gene data show CDR1 as SQVTM and CDR2 as ANQGSEA. This CDR3 region has 13 residues. Trimming took 5 bases from V and 6 from J, leaving 15 bases between them. The CDR3 region is CSVQTNIADTQYF. CDR3 bases: TGCAGCGTTCAAACCAATATCGCGGATACGCAGTATTTT.

The chain couples TRBV15 to TRBJ1-4, with D unresolved. Germline values: CDR1 LNHNV, CDR2 YYDKDF (reference sequence). The ends were cut back, 1 base at V and 4 bases at J, with 22 bases in the middle. This CDR3 is 19 amino acids long. CDR3 in amino acids: CATSRALFLLGLGNEKLFF. In DNA form, the CDR3 reads TGTGCCACCAGCAGAGCCCTGTTTCTCCTCGGGTTAGGTAATGAAAAACTGTTTTTT.

The chain employs TRBV7-8 and TRBJ2-5, with 7 bases fitting TRBD1. Trimming removed 1 base from V and 5 bases from J; junction bases left unmatched: 4. CDR1 is SGHVS and CDR2 is FQNEAQ in the germline V gene. The CDR3 is 14 amino acids. The CDR3 sequence: CASSLGTGVETQYF. The CDR3 region has the DNA TGTGCCAGCAGCTTAGGGACAGGCGTGGAGACCCAGTACTTC.

This sequence joins TRBV19 and TRBJ2-2; 9 bases map to TRBD2. The CDR3 extends over 17 amino acids. V shed 7 bases, J shed 4 bases, and the junction held 13 bases outside the gene matches. Germline CDR1 reads LNHDA; CDR2 reads SQIVND (reference sequence). The chain's CDR3 is CASTSPFGGGGTGELFF. As DNA, the CDR3 is TGTGCCAGTACCTCACCATTCGGCGGGGGGGGCACCGGGGAGCTGTTTTTT.

The rearrangement joins TRBV5-6 to TRBJ1-5; perhaps TRBD1 as D (6 bases). The CDR3 runs 14 residues. Per germline, CDR1 SGHDT and CDR2 YYEEEE. Trimming stripped 4 bases from V and 4 bases from J, with 12 bases between. The CDR3 nucleotides are TGTGCCAGCAGCGGGGGGAGGGGGAATCAGCCCCAGCATTTT. As protein: CASSGGRGNQPQHF.

The chain is built from TRBV7-9 and TRBJ1-1; a possible D gene is TRBD1 (5 bases). The length of the CDR3 is 14 residues. Trimming left V 5 bases short and J 10 bases short, with 20 bases between. Germline V gene lookup returns CDR1 SEHNR and CDR2 FQNEAQ (reference sequence). For the CDR3, the DNA is TGTGCCAGCAGCCCGGCGGGACCCCTAAGAGGAGCTTTCTTT. Residues: CASSPAGPLRGAFF. The whole variable domain, remainder taken from reference TRBV7-9 and TRBJ1-1, is DTGVSQNPRHKITKRGQNVTFRCDPISEHNRLYWYRQTLGQGPEFLTYFQNEAQLEKSRLLSDRFSAERPKGSFSTLEIQRTEQGDSAMYLCASSPAGPLRGAFFGQGTRLTVV.

The rearrangement links TRBV7-2 to TRBJ1-6, with 9 bases fitting TRBD1. The J segment lost 9 bases and the V segment lost 5 bases, leaving 5 bases of the junction unmatched. CDR1 SGHTA and CDR2 FQGNSA come from the germline V gene. The CDR3 has 14 amino acids. CDR3 sequence (DNA): TGTGCCAGCAGCCCCGGACAGGGGACTTCACCCCTCCACTTT. Translation gives CASSPGQGTSPLHF. Combining the CDR3 with reference TRBV7-2 and TRBJ1-6 gives the whole variable domain GAGVSQSPSNKVTEKGKDVELRCDPISGHTALYWYRQSLGQGLEFLIYFQGNSAPDKSGLPSDRFSAERTGGSVSTLTIQRTQQEDSAVYLCASSPGQGTSPLHFGNGTRLTVT.

The V call is TRBV25-1, the J call TRBJ1-1; perhaps TRBD1 as D (6 bases). Germline lookup yields CDR1 MGHDK and CDR2 SYGVNS. This CDR3 has 14 amino acids. V lost 4 bases to trimming and J lost 4 bases, with 13 bases between them. The DNA for the CDR3 is TGTGCCAGCAGTGTCGGGGGGCGCGGCACTGAAGCTTTCTTT. It specifies CASSVGGRGTEAFF.

The V and J genes are TRBV7-2 and TRBJ2-1; D is unclear. Germline lookup yields CDR1 SGHTA and CDR2 FQGNSA. V dropped 0 bases and J dropped 6 bases, with 6 bases sitting between them. This CDR3 spans 13 amino acids. Here the CDR3 DNA reads TGTGCCAGCAGCTTAGCGGGCATCAATGAGCAGTTCTTC. Amino acid sequence: CASSLAGINEQFF.

V usage is TRBV29-1 and J usage is TRBJ2-1; TRBD1 matches at 8 bases. CDR3 length equals 15 residues. J gave up 1 base and V 4 bases, and 6 bases lay outside the gene matches. Germline-derived CDR1 and CDR2 are SQVTM and ANQGSEA. This CDR3 reads CSVVGDRISYNEQFF. As DNA, the CDR3 is TGCAGCGTTGTTGGGGACAGGATTTCCTACAATGAGCAGTTCTTC.

J is TRBJ1-1 and V is TRBV4-3; no clear D gene. CDR1 and CDR2 from the germline V gene are LGHNA and YSLEER. Trimming took 0 bases from V and 4 from J, leaving 9 bases between them. CDR3 length: 14 residues. For the CDR3, the DNA is TGCGCCAGCAGCCAAGATATGGCCTCCACTGAAGCTTTCTTT. It specifies CASSQDMASTEAFF.